Listed here are 8 T cell receptor beta chains from one sample, sequenced in a study of CD8 T cells in Susac syndrome. With random hexamers, reverse transcription was performed on roughly 0.45 to 1 ug of RNA. TCRdb fed the immunoSEQ multiplex PCR reads into MiXCR, producing one record per CDR3 protein. There are some 200,000 distinct CDR3 sequences in the sample; roughly 96% occur only once, and 0.075% to 0.095% lies in the top ten. The specimen was CD4+ T cells from PBMCs. These TCRs come from a human donor with multiple sclerosis.

This chain joins TRBV28 and TRBJ2-1; 14 bases align to TRBD2. Germline loops: CDR1 MDHEN, CDR2 SYDVKM. The CDR3 sequence is 18 residues long. J lost 7 bases, V lost 6 bases, and 14 bases had no gene match. The CDR3 loop is CASSPGRLAGGPENEQFF. DNA for the CDR3: TGTGCCAGCAGCCCGGGAAGACTAGCGGGAGGGCCGGAAAATGAGCAGTTCTTC.

This rearrangement joins TRBV3-1 to TRBJ2-3; TRBD2 aligns across 12 bases. This CDR3 has 17 amino acids. Germline V lookup: CDR1 LGHDT, CDR2 YNNKEL (reference sequence). V trimming: 1 base; J trimming: 0 bases; junction bases outside the gene matches: 2. This CDR3 reads CASSQGTSGASTDTQYF. CDR3 nucleotide sequence: TGTGCCAGCAGCCAAGGGACTAGCGGGGCTAGCACAGATACGCAGTATTTT.

The chain employs TRBV2 and TRBJ1-1, with unresolved D. The CDR3 runs to 13 residues. Germline assignment: CDR1 SNHLY and CDR2 FYNNEI. Between the trimmed V and J ends, which lost 6 bases and 8 bases, there was a span of 16 bases. DNA of the CDR3: TGTGCCAGCAGCGTAATCCTCACGGAGGAAGCTTTCTTT. Translation gives CASSVILTEEAFF.

V and J are TRBV28 and TRBJ2-7; 7 bases are shared with TRBD2. The CDR3 is made up of 16 amino acids. V lost 4 bases, J lost 2 bases, and 11 bases stayed unmatched. The germline V gene has CDR1 MDHEN and CDR2 SYDVKM. The CDR3 loop is CASSSVGEGRAYEQYF. The DNA of the CDR3 is TGTGCCAGCAGTTCCGTCGGGGAGGGGAGAGCCTACGAGCAGTACTTC.

The V call is TRBV7-9, the J call TRBJ1-2; no reliable D call. CDR1 and CDR2 (germline): SEHNR, FQNEAQ (reference sequence). CDR3 size: 14 residues. The ends were cut back, 5 bases at V and 4 bases at J, with 14 bases in the middle. This chain's CDR3 is CASSAAGSFYGYTF. As DNA, the CDR3 is TGTGCCAGCAGCGCCGCCGGGAGCTTCTATGGCTACACCTTC.

J is TRBJ1-3 and V is TRBV20-1; tentatively, D is TRBD1 (6 bases). The V end was cut by 5 bases, the J end by 3 bases, with 14 bases between. Looked up from germline, CDR1 is DFQATT and CDR2 is SNEGSKA (reference sequence). The CDR3 sequence is 14 residues long. The CDR3 here is CSAHNGTHGNTIYF. The CDR3 bases are TGCAGTGCTCACAACGGGACACATGGAAACACCATATATTTT.

The chain employs TRBV12-3 or TRBV12-4 and TRBJ2-3; D may be TRBD1 (5 bases). The CDR3 is 14 amino acids. V lost 6 bases and J 0 bases, leaving 10 bases between the germline ends. The CDR3 DNA is TGTGCCAGCAGGTCCCAGGGTAGCACAGATACGCAGTATTTT. It is translated as CASRSQGSTDTQYF.

This clonotype appeared once. The chain is built from TRBV7-9 and TRBJ2-2, with a weak D call TRBD1 (5 bases). The CDR3 spans 15 residues. CDR1 and CDR2 (germline): SEHNR, FQNEAQ (reference sequence). V gave up 7 bases and J gave up 4 bases, with 16 bases separating them. This CDR3 reads CASNILDITTGELFF. The CDR3 nucleotides are TGTGCCAGCAATATATTGGACATAACCACCGGGGAGCTGTTTTTT.